One sample yielded the 30 T cell receptor beta chains listed below, sequenced in a study of identical twins. From the 5' RACE reads, TCRdb called clonotypes with MiXCR, one entry per CDR3 protein. This repertoire shows 1.5 million to 2 million distinct CDR3 sequences, about 30% found once; its top ten account for approximately 0.25%. The sequencing sample was made of cord blood. All receptors come from a newborn girl in good health.

J is TRBJ2-1 and V is TRBV18; possibly TRBD2 for D (6 bases). Looked up from germline, CDR1 is KGHSH and CDR2 is LQKENI. Trimming cost V 3 bases and J 0 bases, with 12 bases left between them. This CDR3 region has 16 residues. The CDR3: CASSPLRDFSYNEQFF. The CDR3 region has the DNA TGTGCCAGCTCACCGCTTCGGGACTTCTCCTACAATGAGCAGTTCTTC.

This clonotype has a handful of counts. This chain uses TRBV4-2 with TRBJ2-3; 7 bases fit TRBD1. The V gene end was trimmed by 3 bases and the J gene end by 11 bases; junction bases not matched to a gene: 8. This CDR3 contains 13 residues. CDR1 is LGHNA, CDR2 YNFKEQ, per germline. As DNA, the CDR3 is TGTGCCAGCAGCCAGAGTCGGGACAGCGGGCAGTATTTT. The encoded protein is CASSQSRDSGQYF.

This clonotype appeared a few times. CDR3 in DNA: TGCAGTGCTAGAGGACTAGCGGGAGTTTTTGAGCAGTTCTTC. Its translation: CSARGLAGVFEQFF. This chain joins TRBV20-1 and TRBJ2-1, with 12 bases fitting TRBD2. The CDR3 consists of 14 residues. In germline, CDR1 is DFQATT, CDR2 SNEGSKA (reference sequence). V dropped 1 base and J dropped 9; count of bases not matched to a gene: 4.

This chain links TRBV4-2 with TRBJ2-1; 7 nucleotides agree with TRBD1. This CDR3 is 15 amino acids long. Germline CDR1 reads LGHNA; CDR2 reads YNFKEQ. Trimming took 4 bases from V and 8 from J; bases not matched to a gene: 11. The CDR3 is CASSLGQALGDEQFF. CDR3 sequence (DNA): TGTGCCAGCAGCCTAGGACAGGCCCTCGGGGATGAGCAGTTCTTC.

The chain combines TRBV28 with TRBJ2-1; D remains unclear. Deletions cut 5 bases from V and 8 bases from J, with 13 bases between. The length of the CDR3 is 13 residues. Germline V gene lookup returns CDR1 MDHEN and CDR2 SYDVKM. CDR3 protein: CASSTPNSHEQFF. CDR3 in DNA: TGTGCCAGCAGTACGCCGAACTCCCATGAGCAGTTCTTC.

This clonotype was counted once. The chain carries TRBV20-1 and TRBJ2-5; TRBD1 matches at 9 bases. Germline CDR1 reads DFQATT; CDR2 reads SNEGSKA (reference sequence). This CDR3 contains 14 residues. V was clipped by 1 base and J by 11 bases; unmatched bases: 11. The CDR3 DNA reads TGCAGTGCTAGAGTAAAACAGGGGGCAAATGAGCAGTACTTC. It encodes CSARVKQGANEQYF.

This sequence joins TRBV5-1 and TRBJ2-1; D unresolved. V lost 5 bases, J lost 0 bases, and 15 bases lay in between. Germline V gives CDR1 SGHRS, CDR2 YFSETQ. CDR3 size: 16 residues. The CDR3 loop reads CASSFRQPISYNEQFF. DNA for the CDR3: TGCGCCAGCAGTTTTAGACAACCTATCTCCTACAATGAGCAGTTCTTC.

The chain combines TRBV20-1 with TRBJ2-5, with 14 bases identical to TRBD2. This CDR3 spans 17 amino acids. The germline V gene has CDR1 DFQATT and CDR2 SNEGSKA (reference sequence). The trim removed 5 bases at V and 0 bases at J, leaving 8 bases unmatched. The CDR3 DNA reads as TGCAGTGCTCTCAGACTAGCGGGAGGGCTATACCAAGAGACCCAGTACTTC. Protein sequence: CSALRLAGGLYQETQYF.

V and J are TRBV19 and TRBJ2-1, with D possibly being TRBD1 (8 bases). Germline assignment: CDR1 LNHDA and CDR2 SQIVND (reference sequence). The CDR3 has 13 residues. Trimming cost V 9 bases and J 7 bases, with 16 bases left between them. Here the CDR3 reads CASGQGGRNEQFF. The CDR3 coding sequence is TGTGCCAGCGGACAGGGAGGGCGGAATGAGCAGTTCTTC.

CDR3 DNA sequence: TGTGCCAGCCATACCTACGTCGGACAGGGGAACTACAATGAGCAGTACTTC. Translating gives CASHTYVGQGNYNEQYF. The chain combines TRBV25-1 with TRBJ2-1; the match to TRBD1 covers 9 bases. With the DNA end fitting TRBJ2-7 better, the J assignment may be wrong. The CDR3 has 17 residues. Germline lookup yields CDR1 MGHDK and CDR2 SYGVNS.

With respect to this clonotype: The junction and the germline gene differ at one end; a read error may be behind it. This chain joins TRBV27 and TRBJ1-2; 12 bases line up with TRBD1. The germline V gene has CDR1 MNHEY and CDR2 SMNVEV (reference sequence). This CDR3 has 17 amino acids. The CDR3 spells CASSTGTGGAKGYGCTF. The DNA for the CDR3 is TGTGCCAGCAGTACAGGGACAGGGGGCGCGAAGGGGTATGGCTGCACCTTC.

For this clonotype: The junction departs from germline at one end; a sequencing error may be responsible. V is TRBV20-1 and J is TRBJ1-1; possibly TRBD1 for D (5 bases). CDR3 length: 12 residues. CDR1 DFQATT and CDR2 SNEGSKA come from the germline V gene (reference sequence). CDR3 residues: CTAGVSATQAFF. The CDR3 nucleotides read TGCACCGCGGGGGTGTCGGCCACTCAAGCTTTCTTT.

The V gene is TRBV18, the J gene TRBJ1-4, with D hard to call. Trimming shortened V by 0 bases and J by 6 bases, and 5 bases separated the two germline ends. Per the germline V gene, CDR1 is KGHSH and CDR2 is LQKENI. This CDR3 has 13 residues. DNA for the CDR3: TGTGCCAGCTCACCACCGTGGGATGAAAAACTGTTTTTT. It codes for CASSPPWDEKLFF.

V gene TRBV12-3 or TRBV12-4 combines with J gene TRBJ2-5, with D unclear. Between the trimmed V and J ends, which lost 3 bases and 4 bases, there was a span of 12 bases. The CDR3 covers 14 residues. The CDR3 DNA sequence: TGTGCCAGCAGTTTCCGGGCGGTCGGAGAGACCCAGTACTTC. Residues: CASSFRAVGETQYF.

The table lists this clonotype with a few counts. The genes are TRBV2 and TRBJ1-2, with 12 bases fitting TRBD1. The CDR3 is 15 residues long. V shed 1 base, J shed 7 bases, and the junction held 4 bases outside the gene matches. The germline V gene encodes CDR1 SNHLY and CDR2 FYNNEI. The CDR3 loop reads CASSEDGTGGVGYTF. In nucleotides, the CDR3 is TGTGCCAGCAGTGAAGATGGGACAGGGGGCGTTGGCTACACCTTC. Using reference TRBV2 and TRBJ1-2 for the parts outside the CDR3, the full variable domain is EPEVTQTPSHQVTQMGQEVILRCVPISNHLYFYWYRQILGQKVEFLVSFYNNEISEKSEIFDDQFSVERPDGSNFTLKIRSTKLEDSAMYFCASSEDGTGGVGYTFGSGTRLTVV.

The rearrangement links TRBV4-1 to TRBJ2-3; 10 bases map to TRBD2. Germline assignment: CDR1 MGHRA and CDR2 YSYEKL. J was trimmed by 5 bases and V by 2 bases; bases with no gene match: 4. The CDR3 is made up of 15 amino acids. CDR3 in DNA: TGCGCCAGCAGCCAACTAGCGGGAGTTGGAGATACGCAGTATTTT. Residues: CASSQLAGVGDTQYF.

This rearrangement joins TRBV6-1 to TRBJ1-4; a weak D match, TRBD1 (6 bases). This CDR3 is built from 15 residues. With 5 bases removed from V and 0 bases from J, the gap between germline ends came to 10 bases. CDR1 is MNHNS and CDR2 is SASEGT in the germline V gene. CDR3 protein: CASSTGAATNEKLFF. The CDR3 DNA follows: TGTGCCAGCAGTACGGGGGCGGCAACTAATGAAAAACTGTTTTTT.

CDR3 loop: CSPGGGNYGYTF. CDR3 DNA: TGCAGTCCTGGGGGGGGAAACTATGGCTACACCTTC. The chain carries TRBV20-1 and TRBJ1-2; TRBD1 might be the D (5 bases). The CDR3 loop spans 12 amino acids. V gave up 8 bases and J gave up 2 bases, with 12 bases separating them. Germline CDR1 is DFQATT and CDR2 is SNEGSKA (reference sequence).

Turning to this clonotype: The junction shows a germline mismatch at one end, possibly a read error. V is TRBV20-1 and J is TRBJ2-7; TRBD2 might be the D (5 bases). Germline CDR1 is DFQATT and CDR2 is SNEGSKA (reference sequence). The CDR3 extends over 14 amino acids. The CDR3 coding sequence is TGCAGTGCTAGTGTCGTTGGGAGCTCCTGCGAGCAGTACTTC. The encoded protein is CSASVVGSSCEQYF.

Only a few counts were recorded for this clonotype. The chain is built from TRBV20-1 and TRBJ1-2, with 9 nucleotides matching TRBD1. CDR1 is DFQATT and CDR2 is SNEGSKA in the germline V gene (reference sequence). V lost 0 bases to trimming and J lost 7 bases; unmatched junction nucleotides: 6. The CDR3 extends over 14 amino acids. DNA of the CDR3: TGCAGTGCTAGAGAGCCCGGGACAGGGCTTGGCTACACCTTC. It encodes CSAREPGTGLGYTF.

This clonotype has a count of ten or more. The V and J genes are TRBV6-5 and TRBJ1-1, with TRBD1 identical over 8 bases. The germline V gene has CDR1 MNHEY and CDR2 SVGAGI. CDR3 length: 13 amino acids. V dropped 6 bases and J dropped 4; count of bases not matched to a gene: 4. The CDR3 coding sequence is TGTGCCAGCAGAACAGGGGGTGGCACTGAAGCTTTCTTT. Translation gives CASRTGGGTEAFF.

V usage is TRBV6-1 and J usage is TRBJ1-5; the D is unclear. Germline V gene sequence: CDR1 MNHNS, CDR2 SASEGT. There are 13 residues in the CDR3. V was clipped by 5 bases and J by 3 bases, with 8 bases between them. The CDR3 DNA reads TGTGCCAGCAGTCAAAGCCTCAATCAGCCCCAGCATTTT. Its protein product is CASSQSLNQPQHF.

This chain joins TRBV4-2 and TRBJ1-5; 7 bases line up with TRBD1. Unmatched junction bases numbered 6, after V lost 0 bases and J lost 7 bases. This CDR3 is 15 amino acids long. Germline values: CDR1 LGHNA, CDR2 YNFKEQ. The CDR3 region has the DNA TGTGCCAGCAGCCAAGAAGACAGGGAGGACCAGCCCCAGCATTTT. The encoded protein is CASSQEDREDQPQHF.

This clonotype was observed a handful of times. The chain couples TRBV12-3 or TRBV12-4 to TRBJ1-5; the match to TRBD1 covers 8 bases. This CDR3 has 18 residues. The V gene end was trimmed by 3 bases and the J gene end by 0 bases; junction bases not matched to a gene: 10. DNA of the CDR3: TGTGCCAGCAGTTTTCGTTCTGGGACAGGATCTAGCAATCAGCCCCAGCATTTT. Protein: CASSFRSGTGSSNQPQHF.

This clonotype was seen a few times. An end of the junction does not agree with germline; a read error may underlie this. V and J are TRBV15 and TRBJ2-3; no clear D gene. CDR1 and CDR2 (germline): LNHNV, YYDKDF (reference sequence). This CDR3 comprises 11 residues. The CDR3 nucleotides read TGTGCCACCACCAGAGGAGATACGCAGTATTTT. Translating gives CATTRGDTQYF.

The chain couples TRBV7-2 to TRBJ2-3; 7 nucleotides align to TRBD2. The trim removed 4 bases at V and 3 bases at J, leaving 7 bases unmatched. CDR3 length equals 15 residues. Germline values: CDR1 SGHTA, CDR2 FQGNSA. In nucleotides, the CDR3 is TGTGCCAGCAGCTCGCCAATACTAGCGACAGATACGCAGTATTTT. Its protein is CASSSPILATDTQYF.

The table lists this clonotype with many counts. J is TRBJ2-5 and V is TRBV10-3; 7 positions agree with TRBD1. J gave up 0 bases and V 3 bases, and 4 bases lay outside the gene matches. The CDR3 spans 15 residues. The germline V gene has CDR1 ENHRY and CDR2 SYGVKD. DNA of the CDR3: TGTGCCATCAGTGAAGTGACAGGGAACCAAGAGACCCAGTACTTC. Translation: CAISEVTGNQETQYF.

This clonotype was recorded a few times. The rearrangement joins TRBV27 to TRBJ2-7, with TRBD2 matching 11 bases. Trimming removed 6 bases from V and 6 bases from J; junction bases left unmatched: 7. This CDR3 comprises 14 residues. Germline V lookup: CDR1 MNHEY, CDR2 SMNVEV (reference sequence). CDR3: CASRLLAGVVEQYF. CDR3 bases: TGTGCCAGCAGGCTACTAGCGGGAGTAGTCGAGCAGTACTTC.

Many counts were recorded for this clonotype. The genes are TRBV5-1 and TRBJ1-2, with D uncertain. Trimming took 6 bases from V and 0 from J, leaving 9 bases between them. Germline-derived CDR1 and CDR2 are SGHRS and YFSETQ. There are 13 residues in the CDR3. The DNA for the CDR3 is TGCGCCAGCACCGTAGACACTAACTATGGCTACACCTTC. It is translated as CASTVDTNYGYTF.

The chain uses TRBV19 and TRBJ2-3; 8 bases match TRBD1. Germline CDR1 and CDR2: LNHDA and SQIVND (reference sequence). This CDR3 is 16 amino acids long. The V and J ends lost 8 bases and 2 bases, in that order; junction bases with no gene match: 12. CDR3 in DNA: TGTGCCAGTGGTCAACGTGGGACAGGCTACACAGATACGCAGTATTTT. Translating gives CASGQRGTGYTDTQYF.